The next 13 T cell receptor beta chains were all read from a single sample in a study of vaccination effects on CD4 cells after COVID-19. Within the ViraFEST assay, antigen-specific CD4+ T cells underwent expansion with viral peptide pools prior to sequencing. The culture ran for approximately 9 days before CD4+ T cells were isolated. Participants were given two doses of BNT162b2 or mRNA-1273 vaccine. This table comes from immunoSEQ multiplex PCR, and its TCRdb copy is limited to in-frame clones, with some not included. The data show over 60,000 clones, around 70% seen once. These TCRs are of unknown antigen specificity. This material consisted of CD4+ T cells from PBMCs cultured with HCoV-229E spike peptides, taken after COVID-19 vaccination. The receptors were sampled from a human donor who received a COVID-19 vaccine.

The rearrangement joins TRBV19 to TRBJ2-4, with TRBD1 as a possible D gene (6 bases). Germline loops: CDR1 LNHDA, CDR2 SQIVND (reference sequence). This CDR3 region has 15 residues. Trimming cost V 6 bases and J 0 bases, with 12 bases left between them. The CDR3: CASSSTGSAKNIQYF. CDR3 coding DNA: TGTGCCAGTAGCTCAACAGGGTCAGCCAAAAACATTCAGTACTTC.

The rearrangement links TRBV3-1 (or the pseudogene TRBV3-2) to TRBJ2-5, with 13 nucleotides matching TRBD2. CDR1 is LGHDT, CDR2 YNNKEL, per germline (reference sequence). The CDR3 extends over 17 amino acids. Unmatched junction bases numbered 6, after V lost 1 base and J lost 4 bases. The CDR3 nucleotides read TGTGCCAGCAGCCAAGCCCCGGGACTAGCGGGGTTAGAGACCCAGTACTTC. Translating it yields CASSQAPGLAGLETQYF.

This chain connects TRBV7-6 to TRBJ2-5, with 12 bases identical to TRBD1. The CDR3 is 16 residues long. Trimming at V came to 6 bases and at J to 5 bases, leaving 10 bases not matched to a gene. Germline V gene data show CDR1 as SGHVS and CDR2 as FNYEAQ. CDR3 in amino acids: CASSFRDRGRGETQYF. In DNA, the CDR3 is TGTGCCAGCAGTTTCCGGGACAGGGGGCGCGGGGAGACCCAGTACTTC.

CDR3 in amino acids: CAWSPSGSSRETQYF. As DNA, the CDR3 is TGTGCCTGGAGTCCTAGCGGGTCCTCCAGGGAGACCCAGTACTTC. This chain uses TRBV30 with TRBJ2-5; 8 bases map to TRBD2. The V and J ends lost 2 bases and 5 bases, in that order; junction bases with no gene match: 10. Germline V gives CDR1 GTSNPN, CDR2 SVGIG (reference sequence). The CDR3 runs 15 residues.

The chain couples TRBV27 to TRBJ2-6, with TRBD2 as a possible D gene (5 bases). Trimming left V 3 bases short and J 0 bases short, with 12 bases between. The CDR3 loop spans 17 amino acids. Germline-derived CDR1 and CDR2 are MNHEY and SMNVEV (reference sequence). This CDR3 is CASSFRGFSSGANVLTF. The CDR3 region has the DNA TGTGCCAGCAGTTTCAGAGGGTTCAGCTCTGGGGCCAACGTCCTGACTTTC. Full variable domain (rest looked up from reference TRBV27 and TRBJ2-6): EAQVTQNPRYLITVTGKKLTVTCSQNMNHEYMSWYRQDPGLGLRQIYYSMNVEVTDKGDVPEGYKVSRKEKRNFPLILESPSPNQTSLYFCASSFRGFSSGANVLTFGAGSRLTVL.

The CDR3 here is CASSYLHEQFF. The CDR3 nucleotides are TGTGCCAGCAGTTACTTGCATGAGCAGTTCTTC. This chain links TRBV6-5 with TRBJ2-1; D remains ambiguous. Germline CDR1 is MNHEY and CDR2 is SVGAGI. The V end was cut by 1 base, the J end by 8 bases, with 3 bases between. The CDR3 runs to 11 residues.

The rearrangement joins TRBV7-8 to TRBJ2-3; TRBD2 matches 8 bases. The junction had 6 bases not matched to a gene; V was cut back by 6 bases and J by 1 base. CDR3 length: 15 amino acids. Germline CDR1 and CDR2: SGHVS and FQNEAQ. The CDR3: CASRISGGGTDTQYF. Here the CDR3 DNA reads TGTGCCAGCAGGATCTCCGGGGGGGGCACAGATACGCAGTATTTT.

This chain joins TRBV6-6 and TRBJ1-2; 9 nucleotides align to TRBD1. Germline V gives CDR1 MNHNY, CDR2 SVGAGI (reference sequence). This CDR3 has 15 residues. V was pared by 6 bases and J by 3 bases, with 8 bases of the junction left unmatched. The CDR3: CASRETGGADYGYTF. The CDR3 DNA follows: TGTGCCAGCAGAGAAACAGGGGGCGCGGACTATGGCTACACCTTC.

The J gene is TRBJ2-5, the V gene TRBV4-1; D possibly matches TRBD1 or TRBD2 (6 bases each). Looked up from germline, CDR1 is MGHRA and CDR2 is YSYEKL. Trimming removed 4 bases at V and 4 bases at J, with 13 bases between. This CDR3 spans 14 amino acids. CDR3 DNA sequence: TGCGCCAGCAGCCCCCCCGGGGGCGGAGAGACCCAGTACTTC. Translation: CASSPPGGGETQYF.

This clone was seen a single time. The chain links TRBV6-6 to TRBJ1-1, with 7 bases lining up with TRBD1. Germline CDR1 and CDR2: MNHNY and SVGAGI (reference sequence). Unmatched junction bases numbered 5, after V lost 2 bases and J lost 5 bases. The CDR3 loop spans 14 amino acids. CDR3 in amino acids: CASSYGKGATEAFF. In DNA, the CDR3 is TGTGCCAGCAGTTACGGAAAGGGGGCAACTGAAGCTTTCTTT.

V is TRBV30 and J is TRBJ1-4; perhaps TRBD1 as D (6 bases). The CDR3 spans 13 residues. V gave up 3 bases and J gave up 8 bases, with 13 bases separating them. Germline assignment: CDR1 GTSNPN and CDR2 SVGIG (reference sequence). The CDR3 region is CAWRVTGREKLFF. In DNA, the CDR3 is TGTGCCTGGAGGGTGACAGGCCGAGAAAAACTGTTTTTT. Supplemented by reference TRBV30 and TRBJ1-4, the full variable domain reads SQTIHQWPATLVQPVGSPLSLECTVEGTSNPNLYWYRQAAGRGLQLLFYSVGIGQISSEVPQNLSASRPQDRQFILSSKKLLLSDSGFYLCAWRVTGREKLFFGSGTQLSVL.

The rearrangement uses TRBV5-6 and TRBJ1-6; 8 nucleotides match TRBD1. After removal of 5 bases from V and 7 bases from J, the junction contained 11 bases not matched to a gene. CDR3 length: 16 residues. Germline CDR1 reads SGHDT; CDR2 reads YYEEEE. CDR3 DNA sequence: TGTGCCAGCAGTTCTAGACAGGGGATGGGAAATTCACCCCTCCACTTT. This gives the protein CASSSRQGMGNSPLHF.

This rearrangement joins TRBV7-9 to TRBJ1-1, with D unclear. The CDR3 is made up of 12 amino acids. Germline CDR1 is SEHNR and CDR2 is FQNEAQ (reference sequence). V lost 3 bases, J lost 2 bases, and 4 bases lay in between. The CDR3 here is CASSFPNTEAFF. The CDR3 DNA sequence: TGTGCCAGCAGCTTTCCCAACACTGAAGCTTTCTTT.